This TCR beta chain was recorded in a study of cytomegalovirus exposure and HLA in healthy donors. Comment on this clone: As yet, its antigen is unknown. The same CDR3 is also encoded by other DNA sequences in this sample.

V shed 6 bases and J shed 2 bases, with 10 bases lying between them. The CDR3 is 13 residues long. Germline values: CDR1 SSHAT, CDR2 FNYEAQ (reference sequence). Amplification used 60 Vbeta primers and 13 Jbeta primers. Profiled with immunoSEQ multiplex PCR; TCRdb holds only in-frame clones, not every one. The profile shows over 150,000 clones, over 60% of them singletons. Regarding the study as a whole: The authors later found TCR association rates varying by HLA locus, with DRB1 most and HLA-C fewest. No immune exposure information besides CMV serostatus was available. Confirmation was obtained in vitro that a few CMV-associated chains are specific for CMV antigens. When analyzed later, a missense DCLRE1C variant was found to be linked to TCR beta V- and J-gene trimming.

The sequencing input was PBMCs. The origin of this receptor is a woman aged 25-40 years in good health and CMV-seronegative. The V and J genes are TRBV7-7 and TRBJ2-5, with D possibly matching TRBD2 (5 bases). CDR3 amino acids: CASSLDSQETQYF. The DNA of the CDR3 is TGTGCCAGCAGTTTGGACTCACAAGAGACCCAGTACTTC.